This record looks at one TCR beta chain sequence and its context. Its specificity is not known. Germline assignment: CDR1 MDHEN and CDR2 SYDVKM. The CDR3 loop spans 13 amino acids. The ends were cut back, 6 bases at V and 8 bases at J, with 11 bases in the middle. TCRdb called the reads again in MiXCR, with one record for every CDR3 protein. This table has approximately 340,000 distinct CDR3 sequences, about 29% appearing once. This sample stems from a study of T cell repertoires in cytomegalovirus infection. Study information: An indication of both CMV infection and matching HLA type came from public TCR beta signatures.

The sequence was collected from a human donor in good health (CMV status not recorded). Some clones in this sample may be carry-over from other donors' samples. This sample comprised cultured PBMCs, obtained from culture after CMV antigen stimulation. This chain links TRBV28 with TRBJ1-6, with a weak D call TRBD1 (5 bases). This chain's CDR3 is CASRQVLDSPLHF. The CDR3 DNA follows: TGTGCCAGCAGACAGGTCCTAGATTCACCCCTCCACTTT.